Listed below are T cell receptor beta chains from one sample, sequenced in a study of blood T cells in healthy people across ages. TCRdb re-called the 5' RACE reads with MiXCR, one entry per CDR3 protein. Among just over 800,000 distinct CDR3 sequences, 62% were seen once, and the ten largest hold roughly a quarter. Sequencing was carried out using blood. The receptors stem from a man aged 25-45 years in good health. Each CDR3 is given with its conserved first and last residue. Each record gives: CDR3 length, D gene, J gene, V gene, CDR3 protein. The D gene is left open where the match is weak.

len: 14; d_gene: -; j_gene: TRBJ2-4; v_gene: TRBV5-1; CDR3aa: CASSSTGGLGEQYF
len: 14; d_gene: TRBD2; j_gene: TRBJ2-7; v_gene: TRBV7-2; CDR3aa: CASSSPTSDYEQYF
len: 16; d_gene: TRBD1; j_gene: TRBJ2-1; v_gene: TRBV6-2/TRBV6-3; CDR3aa: CATLGTGDSSYNEQFF
len: 17; d_gene: -; j_gene: TRBJ1-6; v_gene: TRBV2; CDR3aa: CASSRKGEPTSNSPLHF
len: 15; d_gene: TRBD2; j_gene: TRBJ2-7; v_gene: TRBV15; CDR3aa: CATSRGSGGNNEQYF
len: 16; d_gene: -; j_gene: TRBJ1-5; v_gene: TRBV9; CDR3aa: CASSGGGSQGNQPQHF
len: 14; d_gene: -; j_gene: TRBJ1-1; v_gene: TRBV13; CDR3aa: CASSPEQGLGQAFF
len: 16; d_gene: -; j_gene: TRBJ2-1; v_gene: TRBV11-2; CDR3aa: CASSREYRAYYNEQFF
len: 14; d_gene: TRBD1; j_gene: TRBJ2-1; v_gene: TRBV6-6; CDR3aa: CASTPGQGANEQFF
len: 15; d_gene: -; j_gene: TRBJ2-1; v_gene: TRBV6-2/TRBV6-3; CDR3aa: CASRPPGLTYNEQFF
len: 15; d_gene: TRBD1; j_gene: -; v_gene: TRBV4-2; CDR3aa: CASSHRTGQYNEQYF
len: 16; d_gene: TRBD1; j_gene: TRBJ1-1; v_gene: TRBV18; CDR3aa: CASSPFVDRTNTEAFF
len: 13; d_gene: -; j_gene: TRBJ2-5; v_gene: TRBV28; CDR3aa: CASTRTNQETQYF
len: 13; d_gene: -; j_gene: TRBJ2-1; v_gene: TRBV14; CDR3aa: CASSQVGGSEQFF
len: 16; d_gene: -; j_gene: TRBJ2-7; v_gene: TRBV28; CDR3aa: CASSFHPRQGSYEQYF
len: 15; d_gene: -; j_gene: TRBJ2-1; v_gene: TRBV15; CDR3aa: CATSSISEGKDEQFF
len: 13; d_gene: -; j_gene: TRBJ2-7; v_gene: TRBV5-1; CDR3aa: CASSLPADYEQYF
len: 14; d_gene: TRBD2; j_gene: TRBJ2-1; v_gene: TRBV7-8; CDR3aa: CASSVDSGGNEQFF
len: 15; d_gene: -; j_gene: TRBJ2-2; v_gene: TRBV29-1; CDR3aa: CSVEDRRSNTGELFF
len: 14; d_gene: -; j_gene: TRBJ2-7; v_gene: TRBV27; CDR3aa: CASSFTGSDYEQYF
len: 13; d_gene: TRBD1; j_gene: TRBJ1-2; v_gene: TRBV6-2/TRBV6-3; CDR3aa: CASSYRGLSGYTF
len: 15; d_gene: -; j_gene: TRBJ2-6; v_gene: TRBV7-2; CDR3aa: CASSRATSGANVLTF
len: 14; d_gene: TRBD2; j_gene: TRBJ2-1; v_gene: TRBV9; CDR3aa: CAGSGSGGGNEQFF
len: 14; d_gene: TRBD1; j_gene: TRBJ1-1; v_gene: TRBV7-9; CDR3aa: CASSFRGQGTEAFF
len: 18; d_gene: -; j_gene: TRBJ2-3; v_gene: TRBV4-3; CDR3aa: CASSQDSLGTLWGDTQYF
len: 15; d_gene: -; j_gene: TRBJ2-7; v_gene: TRBV28; CDR3aa: CASDLGIGVLNEQYF
len: 12; d_gene: TRBD2; j_gene: TRBJ2-3; v_gene: TRBV29-1; CDR3aa: CSAGTRVDTQYF
len: 16; d_gene: TRBD1; j_gene: TRBJ2-1; v_gene: TRBV12-3/TRBV12-4; CDR3aa: CASSLRTGPSYNEQFF
len: 14; d_gene: -; j_gene: -; v_gene: TRBV27; CDR3aa: CASSPDVGTETQYF
len: 11; d_gene: -; j_gene: TRBJ2-7; v_gene: TRBV20-1; CDR3aa: CSAFWGLEQYF
len: 16; d_gene: TRBD1; j_gene: TRBJ2-6; v_gene: TRBV20-1; CDR3aa: CSARGTGLSGANVLTF
len: 13; d_gene: -; j_gene: TRBJ2-7; v_gene: TRBV7-2; CDR3aa: CASSLGKRGEQYF
len: 12; d_gene: -; j_gene: TRBJ1-5; v_gene: TRBV6-6; CDR3aa: CASNPLNQPQHF
len: 15; d_gene: -; j_gene: TRBJ2-5; v_gene: TRBV9; CDR3aa: CASSSSGAPQETQYF
len: 17; d_gene: TRBD2; j_gene: TRBJ2-1; v_gene: TRBV7-3; CDR3aa: CASSPVGGGNLGNEQFF
len: 14; d_gene: -; j_gene: TRBJ1-2; v_gene: TRBV20-1; CDR3aa: CSARGQVANYGYTF
len: 15; d_gene: -; j_gene: TRBJ2-3; v_gene: TRBV9; CDR3aa: CASSPRGPATDTQYF
len: 16; d_gene: -; j_gene: TRBJ1-2; v_gene: TRBV4-2; CDR3aa: CASSQDLEGRSYGYTF
len: 16; d_gene: -; j_gene: TRBJ2-6; v_gene: TRBV20-1; CDR3aa: CSARPGGPTGANVLTF
len: 15; d_gene: TRBD2; j_gene: TRBJ2-1; v_gene: TRBV28; CDR3aa: CASSLRLAALSQQFF
len: 17; d_gene: TRBD2; j_gene: TRBJ2-3; v_gene: TRBV5-1; CDR3aa: CASSSRLAGHPTDTQYF
len: 15; d_gene: TRBD2; j_gene: TRBJ2-1; v_gene: TRBV7-6; CDR3aa: CASSISGTKYNEQFF
len: 14; d_gene: -; j_gene: TRBJ2-3; v_gene: TRBV20-1; CDR3aa: CSARVGSAGHTQYF
len: 13; d_gene: -; j_gene: TRBJ2-7; v_gene: TRBV20-1; CDR3aa: CSADKFDDYEQYF
len: 15; d_gene: TRBD1; j_gene: TRBJ1-4; v_gene: TRBV18; CDR3aa: CASSTTQGANEKLFF
len: 14; d_gene: -; j_gene: TRBJ2-7; v_gene: TRBV5-4; CDR3aa: CASSLAASPYEQYF
len: 16; d_gene: -; j_gene: TRBJ1-5; v_gene: TRBV7-2; CDR3aa: CASSLRGLGGNQPQHF
len: 14; d_gene: -; j_gene: TRBJ2-7; v_gene: TRBV20-1; CDR3aa: CSARAPGVDYEQYF
len: 16; d_gene: TRBD1; j_gene: TRBJ1-2; v_gene: TRBV14; CDR3aa: CASSQAPGTGLYGYTF
len: 14; d_gene: -; j_gene: TRBJ2-3; v_gene: TRBV27; CDR3aa: CASSLLGFPDTQYF
len: 15; d_gene: -; j_gene: TRBJ2-3; v_gene: TRBV6-2/TRBV6-3; CDR3aa: CASSSTGGHTDTQYF
len: 12; d_gene: -; j_gene: TRBJ2-5; v_gene: TRBV29-1; CDR3aa: CSVATGAGEQYF
len: 15; d_gene: TRBD2; j_gene: TRBJ2-1; v_gene: TRBV9; CDR3aa: CASSAGLAAGNEQFF